These 18 T cell receptor beta chains share one sample of origin, sequenced in a study of cytotoxic CD8 clonotypes in ibrutinib-treated CLL. Libraries were prepared by immunoSEQ multiplex PCR; TCRdb keeps only in-frame clonotypes and omits some of them. Among approximately 12,000 clones listed, approximately 59% were seen once. The sample in question was PBMCs, obtained before ibrutinib treatment. All receptors derive from a human donor with chronic lymphocytic leukemia.

This chain joins TRBV19 and TRBJ2-7, with TRBD2 as a possible D gene (6 bases). There are 13 residues in the CDR3. Germline CDR1 reads LNHDA; CDR2 reads SQIVND (reference sequence). V shed 1 base and J shed 2 bases, with 6 bases lying between them. The CDR3 coding sequence is TGTGCCAGTAGTATAGGGGGGGCCTACGAGCAGTACTTC. It yields the protein CASSIGGAYEQYF.

The chain employs TRBV28 and TRBJ1-5; D not resolved. V was pared by 4 bases and J by 3 bases, with 4 bases between. The CDR3 totals 12 residues. CDR1 is MDHEN and CDR2 is SYDVKM in the germline V gene. The CDR3 loop reads CASSSYNQPQHF. CDR3 coding DNA: TGTGCCAGCAGTTCCTACAATCAGCCCCAGCATTTT.

The J gene is TRBJ2-7, the V gene TRBV11-2; no definite D call. The V and J ends lost 5 bases and 3 bases respectively, with 20 bases between them. Germline CDR1 is SGHAT and CDR2 is FQNNGV. The CDR3 sequence is 16 residues long. CDR3 sequence: CASSPLRAGFYYEQYF. The DNA for the CDR3 is TGTGCCAGCAGCCCTTTACGGGCCGGATTTTACTACGAGCAGTACTTC.

This clone occurred a few times. This chain uses TRBV7-9 with TRBJ1-2; 7 bases line up with TRBD1. The CDR3 is made up of 17 amino acids. Germline V gene data show CDR1 as SEHNR and CDR2 as FQNEAQ (reference sequence). With 1 base clipped from V and 2 bases from J, the junction kept 10 bases outside the gene matches. CDR3 amino acids: CASSLGGMGQPNYGYTF. The DNA for the CDR3 is TGTGCCAGCAGCTTAGGAGGGATGGGACAGCCGAACTATGGCTACACCTTC.

This clone was counted a few times. This rearrangement joins TRBV9 to TRBJ2-3, with TRBD1 as a possible D gene (6 bases). Trimming pared 1 base from V and 3 bases from J, leaving 6 bases between. The CDR3 spans 13 residues. Germline CDR1 SGDLS, CDR2 YYNGEE. This CDR3 is CASSVQGTDTQYF. The CDR3 DNA follows: TGTGCCAGCAGCGTACAGGGGACAGATACGCAGTATTTT.

The chain recombines TRBV4-3 with TRBJ1-2; D possibly corresponds to TRBD1 (6 bases). V lost 3 bases and J 2 bases, leaving 7 bases between the germline ends. The CDR3 covers 13 residues. Germline-derived CDR1 and CDR2 are LGHNA and YSLEER. The DNA of the CDR3 is TGCGCCAGCAGCCAGCAGGGGAACTATGGCTACACCTTC. Its protein product is CASSQQGNYGYTF.

The chain carries TRBV7-3 and TRBJ2-7, with D perhaps being TRBD1 or TRBD2 (5 bases each). The CDR3 has 15 residues. Germline loops: CDR1 SGHTA, CDR2 FQGTGA. V lost 0 bases to trimming and J lost 6 bases, with 15 bases between them. This CDR3 reads CASSLTRTGGREQYF. Written as DNA, the CDR3 is TGTGCCAGCAGCTTAACGCGGACTGGGGGTCGCGAGCAGTACTTC.

The count of this clone is one. For the CDR3, the DNA is TGTGCCAGCAGTTCCTCAGGGTTCAATGGCTACACCTTC. Its translation: CASSSSGFNGYTF. The gene calls are TRBV28 and TRBJ1-2; D is possibly TRBD1 (5 bases). CDR3 length equals 13 residues. Trimming pared 4 bases from V and 6 bases from J, leaving 12 bases between. Germline CDR1 is MDHEN and CDR2 is SYDVKM.

The chain is built from TRBV4-1 and TRBJ2-3; D uncertain. CDR3 length: 13 amino acids. Germline values: CDR1 MGHRA, CDR2 YSYEKL. The germline V and J ends were trimmed by 3 bases and 5 bases, with 9 bases remaining between them. The CDR3 DNA is TGCGCCAGCAGCCAGGTAACAGAAGATACGCAGTATTTT. Protein product: CASSQVTEDTQYF.

The chain joins TRBV2 to TRBJ1-5, with D perhaps matching TRBD1 (5 bases). Between the trimmed V and J ends, which lost 3 bases and 5 bases, there was a span of 8 bases. In germline, CDR1 is SNHLY, CDR2 FYNNEI. The length of the CDR3 is 13 residues. The CDR3 loop reads CASSDWGDQPQHF. As DNA, the CDR3 is TGTGCCAGCAGTGACTGGGGCGATCAGCCCCAGCATTTT.

The chain couples TRBV28 to TRBJ1-4; D might be TRBD1 (6 bases). CDR3 size: 15 residues. The V and J ends lost 6 bases and 11 bases respectively, with 22 bases between them. Germline CDR1 MDHEN, CDR2 SYDVKM. The DNA of the CDR3 is TGTGCCAGCAGGATCTCACAGGGAGGAATGAGTAAACTGTTTTTT. Protein sequence: CASRISQGGMSKLFF.

The table lists this clone with a few counts. This chain links TRBV28 with TRBJ2-5; 9 nucleotides agree with TRBD1. J gave up 4 bases and V 5 bases, and 11 bases lay outside the gene matches. Germline CDR1 MDHEN, CDR2 SYDVKM. The CDR3 length is 16 residues. The CDR3 loop is CASSLNPGQGLETQYF. The CDR3 nucleotides read TGTGCCAGCAGTCTGAACCCGGGACAGGGATTAGAGACCCAGTACTTC.

This clone has a single count. The V and J genes are TRBV7-9 and TRBJ2-2, with no clear D. Trimming took 3 bases from V and 5 from J, leaving 16 bases between them. Per germline, CDR1 SEHNR and CDR2 FQNEAQ (reference sequence). The CDR3 loop spans 16 amino acids. In nucleotides, the CDR3 is TGTGCCAGCAGCTTGGATCAGCTGGGATGGACCGGGGAGCTGTTTTTT. Its protein is CASSLDQLGWTGELFF.

The gene calls are TRBV6-4 and TRBJ2-3, with 7 bases matching TRBD2. Germline V CDR1 and CDR2: MRHNA, SNTAGT. The CDR3 spans 14 residues. Trimming took 7 bases from V and 4 from J; bases not matched to a gene: 8. The CDR3 bases are TGTGCCAGCAAGGCGAGCGGGGAAGCAGATACGCAGTATTTT. It codes for CASKASGEADTQYF.

The sample holds a few counts of this clone. This chain joins TRBV6-5 and TRBJ2-5, with 8 nucleotides matching TRBD2. The CDR3 is 14 residues long. The germline V gene has CDR1 MNHEY and CDR2 SVGAGI. V trimming: 6 bases; J trimming: 6 bases; junction bases outside the gene matches: 9. The CDR3 region is CASSQSGGRKTQYF. Written as DNA, the CDR3 is TGTGCCAGCAGCCAGAGCGGGGGACGCAAGACCCAGTACTTC.

The chain is built from TRBV10-2 and TRBJ2-5, with 8 bases lining up with TRBD2. Germline CDR1 reads WSHSY; CDR2 reads SAAADI. Trimming cost V 4 bases and J 9 bases; bases outside gene matches: 7. The CDR3 covers 13 residues. CDR3 loop: CASSVDGGVSQYF. CDR3 bases: TGCGCCAGCAGTGTGGACGGGGGGGTCTCCCAGTACTTC.

The chain couples TRBV2 to TRBJ2-7; 12 bases line up with TRBD1. Trimming at V came to 6 bases and at J to 7 bases, leaving 4 bases not matched to a gene. CDR3 length: 13 amino acids. Germline CDR1 and CDR2: SNHLY and FYNNEI. The CDR3 DNA is TGTGCCAGCAGAGGGGACAGGGGGCGGGAGCAGTACTTC. Its protein product is CASRGDRGREQYF.

The CDR3 is CASTGYGEAFF. The DNA of the CDR3 is TGTGCCAGTACAGGGTACGGTGAAGCTTTCTTT. The chain links TRBV2 to TRBJ1-1, with D perhaps TRBD1 (6 bases). Germline-derived CDR1 and CDR2 are SNHLY and FYNNEI. The CDR3 loop spans 11 amino acids. V was clipped by 9 bases and J by 7 bases, with 12 bases between them.